The rows below give T cell receptor beta chains drawn from one sample of a study of patients and donors after allogeneic stem cell transplantation. TCRdb re-called the RT-PCR reads with MiXCR, one entry per CDR3 protein. This sample yields approximately 88,000 distinct CDR3 sequences, of which roughly 5.1% are seen a single time; 2.6% belongs to the top ten. The sample comprised blood, either unsorted or a sorted T cell fraction (not recorded which). These receptors came from a human donor who was either an allogeneic HSCT recipient or a stem cell or donor lymphocyte infusion donor (not recorded which). It is not recorded whose cells these are; they may come from a transplant donor. Both conserved end residues are part of each CDR3. The D gene is left open where the match is weak. Size is stated as once, few, many, or a class for an expanded clone.

j_call: TRBJ1-5
d_call: TRBD1
clone_size: many
v_call: TRBV28
cdr3_aa: CASRIATGGFRNQPQHF
cdr3_nt: TGTGCCAGCAGAATAGCCACAGGGGGATTTAGAAATCAGCCCCAGCATTTT

j_call: TRBJ2-2
d_call: NA
clone_size: many
v_call: TRBV5-1
cdr3_aa: CASSPGLAAANTGELFF
cdr3_nt: TGCGCCAGCAGCCCTGGGTTGGCAGCAGCGAACACCGGGGAGCTGTTTTTT

j_call: TRBJ2-1
d_call: NA
clone_size: many
v_call: TRBV20-1
cdr3_aa: CSASRVYNEQFF
cdr3_nt: TGCAGTGCCAGCCGGGTCTACAATGAGCAGTTCTTC

j_call: TRBJ2-1
d_call: TRBD1
clone_size: many
v_call: TRBV5-1
cdr3_aa: CASSLERTGYNEQFF
cdr3_nt: TGCGCCAGCAGCTTGGAGAGGACAGGATACAATGAGCAGTTCTTC

j_call: TRBJ1-1
d_call: TRBD1
clone_size: many
v_call: TRBV7-3
cdr3_aa: CASSSDRDAEAFF
cdr3_nt: TGTGCCAGCAGCAGCGACAGGGACGCTGAAGCTTTCTTT

j_call: TRBJ2-2
d_call: NA
clone_size: many
v_call: TRBV2
cdr3_aa: CASSEFPTGELFF
cdr3_nt: TGTGCCAGCAGTGAATTTCCGACCGGGGAGCTGTTTTTT

j_call: TRBJ1-3
d_call: NA
clone_size: many
v_call: TRBV2
cdr3_aa: CASSEAAAGNTIYF
cdr3_nt: TGTGCCAGCAGTGAGGCGGCAGCGGGAAACACCATATATTTT

j_call: TRBJ2-3
d_call: TRBD2
clone_size: few
v_call: TRBV4-1
cdr3_aa: CASSHLALAGGEDTQYF
cdr3_nt: TGCGCCAGCAGCCACCTAGCGCTAGCGGGGGGAGAAGATACGCAGTATTTT

j_call: TRBJ2-5
d_call: NA
clone_size: many
v_call: TRBV3-1
cdr3_aa: CASSPDQTQYF
cdr3_nt: TGTGCCAGCAGCCCCGATCAGACCCAGTACTTC

j_call: TRBJ1-5
d_call: NA
clone_size: many
v_call: TRBV28
cdr3_aa: CASNQQFNQPQHF
cdr3_nt: TGTGCCAGCAACCAGCAATTCAATCAGCCCCAGCATTTT

j_call: TRBJ2-3
d_call: NA
clone_size: many
v_call: TRBV2
cdr3_aa: CASSVRKTVTDTQYF
cdr3_nt: TGTGCCAGCAGCGTACGCAAAACCGTCACAGATACGCAGTATTTT

j_call: TRBJ1-3
d_call: NA
clone_size: many
v_call: TRBV12-3/TRBV12-4
cdr3_aa: CASTQVSGNTIYF
cdr3_nt: TGTGCCAGCACCCAGGTCTCTGGAAACACCATATATTTT

j_call: TRBJ1-2
d_call: NA
clone_size: many
v_call: TRBV19
cdr3_aa: CASSIRSYGYTF
cdr3_nt: TGTGCCAGTAGTATAAGGTCGTATGGCTACACCTTC